These T cell receptor beta chains were read from a single sample in a study of T cells expressing NK-cell markers. No DNA is given; TCRdb re-called the 5' RACE reads and lists each CDR3 protein once. This sample's table reports over 150,000 distinct CDR3 sequences. The specimen sequenced was blood T cells: a sorted CD56 or NKG2C T cell subset, CD4+ or CD8+ T cells, or bulk PBMC T cells (not recorded which). The receptors derive from a woman aged 45-59 years in good health. CDR3s include the opening cysteine and the closing phenylalanine or tryptophan. Each record gives: V gene, J gene, CDR3 protein.

>TRBV27|TRBJ2-1
CASRQSGINEQFF
>TRBV4-2|TRBJ2-1
CASRPDRGSYNEQFF
>TRBV9|TRBJ2-7
CASRGQDDTYEQYF
>TRBV6-2/TRBV6-3|TRBJ2-1
CASGNGWVEQFF
>TRBV20-1|TRBJ2-7
CSARDLGGNTVEQYF
>TRBV12-3/TRBV12-4|TRBJ2-5
CASSELSGEEETQYF
>TRBV6-5|TRBJ2-5
CASRGTGAIQETQYF
>TRBV2|TRBJ1-1
CASSEMGRGNTEAFF
>TRBV29-1|TRBJ2-7
CSVGGTLTYEQYF
>TRBV4-1|TRBJ2-2
CASSPTSGRNVPGELFF
>TRBV2|TRBJ2-1
CASSESGGRALSYNEQFF
>TRBV4-1|TRBJ2-7
CASSQARTGDTYEQYF
>TRBV7-9|TRBJ2-7
CASSQTSGGSYEQYF
>TRBV5-5|TRBJ2-3
CASSPLQVSPADTQYF
>TRBV24-1|TRBJ2-3
CATSDSGSLADTQYF
>TRBV4-2|TRBJ2-1
CASSQDRSGAGEPEQFF
>TRBV12-3/TRBV12-4|TRBJ2-1
CASSLGQHNEQFF
>TRBV24-1|TRBJ2-7
CATSSGRYEQYF
>TRBV11-3|TRBJ1-1
CASSLGRGPAGTEAFF
>TRBV20-1|TRBJ1-5
CSARDRQLGSQHF
>TRBV4-1|TRBJ2-3
CASSQDGTSGADTQYF
>TRBV9|TRBJ1-5
CASSPGNSNQPQHF
>TRBV4-2|TRBJ2-7
CASSQGVAYEQYF
>TRBV12-3/TRBV12-4|TRBJ2-2
CASKPRQGASGELFF
>TRBV4-1|TRBJ1-2
CASSQEWRGSPGYTF
>TRBV12-3/TRBV12-4|TRBJ1-4
CASSYEGTNEKLFF
>TRBV28|TRBJ1-2
CASSPIGRDNHGYTF
>TRBV7-9|TRBJ2-1
CASSLLAGGPSYNEQFF
>TRBV5-5|TRBJ2-1
CASSPDTPFDNEQFF
>TRBV29-1|TRBJ2-1
CSAGTQNVNEQFF
>TRBV4-1|TRBJ2-1
CASSLSGSRRNEQFF
>TRBV20-1|TRBJ2-1
CSARDPGRYNEQFF
>TRBV29-1|TRBJ1-4
CSVGQAATNEKLFF
>TRBV7-2|TRBJ2-1
CASSLDQGTPYNEQFF
>TRBV11-2|TRBJ2-2
CASSGINTGELFF
>TRBV19|TRBJ2-1
CASAGAPSYNEQFF
>TRBV11-3|TRBJ2-1
CASSLYTSGSYEQFF
>TRBV3-1|TRBJ1-4
CASSHGWGSTTNEKLFF
>TRBV11-1|TRBJ2-1
CASSSYTAGGYNEQFF
>TRBV27|TRBJ2-3
CASSSVRAENTQYF
>TRBV10-3|TRBJ2-5
CAISERTSGETQYF
>TRBV14|TRBJ1-1
CASSQLGFMNTEAFF
>TRBV4-1|TRBJ1-5
CASSQVAADQPQHF
>TRBV6-2/TRBV6-3|TRBJ2-1
CASSAGTLYNEQFF
>TRBV6-1|TRBJ2-1
CATRAGNEQFF
>TRBV29-1|TRBJ1-1
CSATPSGETNTEAFF
>TRBV12-3/TRBV12-4|TRBJ2-7
CASSGTGDEQYF
>TRBV15|TRBJ2-2
CATSSFVTGVSGELFF
>TRBV25-1|TRBJ1-2
CASSVGVNYGYTF
>TRBV4-1|TRBJ2-1
CASSHPPPGDDNEQFF
>TRBV5-5|TRBJ2-3
CASSLSQGYTDTQYF
>TRBV14|TRBJ2-1
CASSQRVPRDYNEQFF
>TRBV4-1|TRBJ2-7
CASSHEGGFYEQYF
>TRBV7-9|TRBJ1-5
CASSPNTGSNQPQHF
>TRBV20-1|TRBJ1-1
CSARDLGGTPPEAFF
>TRBV13|TRBJ2-1
CASSPDGAGVSRNEQFF
>TRBV12-3/TRBV12-4|TRBJ1-1
CASSFGEMNTEVFF
>TRBV5-1|TRBJ2-1
CASSLVPDEQFF